This T cell receptor beta chain was found in a study of cytomegalovirus exposure and HLA in healthy donors. Germline V gene lookup returns CDR1 SGHRS and CDR2 YFSETQ. V lost 4 bases to trimming and J lost 0 bases, with 11 bases between them. The CDR3 runs to 15 residues. This clone occurred once. PCR used 60 Vbeta primers and 13 Jbeta primers. TCRdb's copy holds only in-frame clones and misses some; the assay was immunoSEQ multiplex PCR. The sample includes some 160,000 clones, approximately 86% seen only once; the top ten take approximately 2%. The rearrangement joins TRBV5-1 to TRBJ2-1, with a tentative D call TRBD2 (7 bases). This TCR derives from a woman younger than 30 in good health and CMV-seronegative. The sequenced sample consisted of PBMCs. CDR3 nucleotides: TGCGCCAGCAGCCGGGGGGCAAGCTCCTACAATGAGCAGTTCTTC. It yields the protein CASSRGASSYNEQFF.